The present T cell receptor (beta chain) was sequenced within a study of post-analysis software for immune sequencing data. Study at large: Relapsing-remitting, secondary progressive and progressive-relapsing multiple sclerosis courses were included.

The table lists this clonotype with a few counts. The antigen is not known. Points from the study as a whole: Versus controls, multiple sclerosis patients showed significantly lower diversity (normalized Chao1). Controls had lower frequencies than patients of 4 or 5 TRBV segments, which included TRBV5-6, TRBV5-1 and TRBV20-1.

Prepared libraries of TCR beta cDNA carried unique molecular identifiers. MiXCR was run by TCRdb on the PCR reads, yielding one entry per CDR3 protein. The sample shows 750,000 to 950,000 distinct CDR3 sequences, 53% of them seen only once. The germline CDR1 and CDR2 sequences are MNHEY and SVGAGI. Trimming left V 0 bases short and J 6 bases short, with 12 bases between. The CDR3 consists of 15 residues. The receptor was isolated from a girl between 10 and 17 years old with multiple sclerosis. The chain combines TRBV6-5 with TRBJ2-1; D is perhaps TRBD2 (6 bases). The specimen was blood. The CDR3 bases are TGTGCCAGCAGTTACTCGGGGGGATTCCCCAATGAGCAGTTCTTC. This translates into CASSYSGGFPNEQFF.